The 8 T cell receptor beta chains below were found in one sample sequenced in a study of a mutant IDH1 vaccine in newly diagnosed glioma. The table came from immunoSEQ multiplex PCR; TCRdb's copy has only in-frame clones and leaves some out. This sample carries roughly 54,000 clones, around 81% of them seen once, and the ten largest clones take 3% to 4%. These receptors are not linked to any known antigen. The time point: week 5, during vaccination. Each dose delivered 300 ug of mutant IDH1 20-mer peptide subcutaneously with imiquimod. Sequenced material: PBMCs, taken from a glioma patient whose treatment included an IDH1 peptide vaccine. These receptors were taken from a man aged 25 to 40 with glioma.

V usage is TRBV7-9 and J usage is TRBJ2-2; D gene unclear. The CDR3 is 14 amino acids. Trimming stripped 0 bases from V and 1 base from J, with 3 bases between. Germline V gene lookup returns CDR1 SEHNR and CDR2 FQNEAQ (reference sequence). CDR3 sequence (DNA): TGTGCCAGCAGCTTAGCCCAGAACACCGGGGAGCTGTTTTTT. Amino acid sequence: CASSLAQNTGELFF.

The V call is TRBV13, the J call TRBJ2-7, with D perhaps TRBD2 (5 bases). The V end was cut by 6 bases, the J end by 4 bases, with 19 bases between. The CDR3 contains 15 residues. In germline, CDR1 is PRHDT, CDR2 FYEKMQ (reference sequence). The CDR3 loop is CASRALAGLQYEQYF. The DNA of the CDR3 is TGTGCCAGCAGAGCCTTGGCAGGACTTCAGTACGAGCAGTACTTC. Full variable domain (outside the CDR3, taken from reference TRBV13 and TRBJ2-7): AAGVIQSPRHLIKEKRETATLKCYPIPRHDTVYWYQQGPGQDPQFLISFYEKMQSDKGSIPDRFSAQQFSDYHSELNMSSLELGDSALYFCASRALAGLQYEQYFGPGTRLTVT.

V gene TRBV21-1 combines with J gene TRBJ1-2; the D call in the table, TRBD1, was not verified against the DNA. TRBV21-1 is a known pseudogene. This CDR3 comprises 16 residues. CDR3 amino acids: CASSKGGGHRTYGYTF. The CDR3 nucleotides are TGTGCCAGCAGCAAAGGAGGGGGCCACAGAACCTATGGCTACACCTTC.

This chain connects TRBV7-2 to TRBJ1-6; the D gene is possibly TRBD1 (6 bases). Germline-derived CDR1 and CDR2 are SGHTA and FQGNSA. V was shortened by 6 bases and J by 2 bases, with 11 bases between the two germline ends. The CDR3 sequence is 15 residues long. The CDR3 is CASRSGTTYNSPLHF. The CDR3 DNA follows: TGTGCCAGCAGATCCGGGACAACCTATAATTCACCCCTCCACTTT.

The chain combines TRBV7-9 with TRBJ2-7; D remains ambiguous. Looked up from germline, CDR1 is SEHNR and CDR2 is FQNEAQ (reference sequence). Trimming removed 2 bases at V and 0 bases at J, with 8 bases between. The CDR3 is 14 amino acids. The CDR3 is CASSLTASSYEQYF. The DNA of the CDR3 is TGTGCCAGCAGCTTAACAGCGAGCTCCTACGAGCAGTACTTC.

This clone showed up just a few times. The chain joins TRBV14 to TRBJ1-5; TRBD1 is a possible D gene (5 bases). Germline loops: CDR1 SGHDN, CDR2 FVKESK. V was trimmed by 1 base and J by 5 bases, leaving 12 bases between them. CDR3 length equals 15 residues. CDR3 protein: CASSQGGMYDQPQHF. CDR3 sequence (DNA): TGTGCCAGCAGCCAAGGGGGCATGTATGATCAGCCCCAGCATTTT.

This clone has just a few counts. The gene calls are TRBV19 and TRBJ2-3; D possibly corresponds to TRBD1 (6 bases). The CDR3 is 17 residues long. Germline CDR1 reads LNHDA; CDR2 reads SQIVND (reference sequence). V lost 5 bases and J 0 bases, leaving 18 bases between the germline ends. The CDR3 coding sequence is TGTGCCAGTAGTGACGGTTTGGGACACTTTAGCACAGATACGCAGTATTTT. It specifies CASSDGLGHFSTDTQYF.

This clone was observed once. V gene TRBV5-4 combines with J gene TRBJ1-2, with D perhaps TRBD1 (6 bases). This CDR3 comprises 16 residues. Trimming removed 6 bases from V and 3 bases from J, with 21 bases in between. CDR1 is SGHNT, CDR2 YYREEE, per germline (reference sequence). The CDR3 DNA reads as TGTGCCAGCACCCCCGACCCAGGGGCTTTCGACTATGGCTACACCTTC. Amino acid sequence: CASTPDPGAFDYGYTF.